These T cell receptor beta chains were read from a single sample in a study of blood T cell repertoires in COVID-19. Assay: immunoSEQ multiplex PCR; the TCRdb copy retains only in-frame clones and omits some. The sample lists about 280,000 clones, around 90% seen once, with less than 2% in the top ten. Material for sequencing was PBMCs or T cells enriched from blood (not recorded which). Receptors originate from a woman aged 18-29 years with acute COVID-19. Both conserved end residues are part of each CDR3. The order of the fields is D gene, CDR3 length, J gene, V gene, CDR3 protein, CDR3 DNA. The D gene is left open where the match is weak.

>.|14|TRBJ1-1|TRBV5-1
CASSPPTAGTEAFF
TGCGCCAGCAGCCCCCCGACAGCAGGCACTGAAGCTTTCTTT
>.|16|TRBJ2-4|TRBV5-1
CASSTQTGLTKNIQYF
TGCGCCAGCAGCACACAGACAGGTTTGACCAAAAACATTCAGTACTTC
>TRBD2|14|TRBJ2-5|TRBV6-5
CASSPGLVGETQYF
TGTGCCAGCAGTCCGGGACTAGTTGGAGAGACCCAGTACTTC
>.|20|TRBJ2-1|TRBV9
CASSVASPRSGFGSYNEQFF
TGTGCCAGCAGCGTAGCTTCTCCGCGGAGTGGGTTTGGCTCCTACAATGAGCAGTTCTTC
>.|13|TRBJ1-5|TRBV5-6
CASSLLRGQPQHF
TGTGCCAGCAGCTTGTTACGAGGACAGCCCCAGCATTTT
>TRBD2|14|TRBJ2-7|TRBV7-9
CASSFGTIESEQYF
TGTGCCAGCAGCTTCGGGACTATCGAAAGCGAGCAGTACTTC
>.|16|TRBJ2-7|TRBV14
CASSQVRTYLSYEQYF
TGTGCCAGCAGCCAAGTGAGGACTTACCTTTCCTACGAGCAGTACTTC
>TRBD2|17|TRBJ2-7|TRBV7-2
CASTPGWIAGGGYEQYF
TGTGCCAGCACCCCCGGCTGGATAGCGGGAGGGGGATACGAGCAGTACTTC
>TRBD2|16|TRBJ2-7|TRBV4-2
CASSPILAGKVDEQYF
TGTGCCAGCAGCCCGATACTAGCGGGAAAGGTAGACGAGCAGTACTTC
>TRBD2|20|TRBJ2-1|TRBV28
CASSPIPGHWGLAISNEQFF
TGTGCCAGCAGTCCCATCCCGGGACACTGGGGACTAGCGATTAGCAATGAGCAGTTCTTC
>TRBD2|15|TRBJ2-7|TRBV6-5
CASSYSNSGSYEQYF
TGTGCCAGCAGTTACTCGAACAGCGGGAGCTACGAGCAGTACTTC
>TRBD2|15|TRBJ2-1|TRBV7-2
CASSYSGSGSFEQFF
TGTGCCAGCAGCTATAGCGGTAGCGGGAGCTTTGAGCAGTTCTTC
>TRBD1|17|TRBJ1-5|TRBV5-1
CASSPVPGQNSNQPQHF
TGCGCCAGCAGCCCGGTCCCGGGACAGAATAGCAATCAGCCCCAGCATTTT
>TRBD2|14|TRBJ2-7|TRBV7-8
CASSPEGLAYEQYF
TGTGCCAGCAGCCCAGAGGGACTAGCTTACGAGCAGTACTTC
>.|15|TRBJ2-7|TRBV5-4
CASSSPPGGNYEQYF
TGTGCCAGCAGCTCGCCGCCCGGCGGGAACTACGAGCAGTACTTC
>TRBD2|14|TRBJ2-4|TRBV25-1
CASSEPVGEGTQYF
TGTGCCAGCAGTGAGCCAGTCGGGGAGGGGACTCAGTACTTC
>.|15|TRBJ1-1|TRBV3-1/TRBV3-2
CASSLGGGRNTEAFF
TGTGCCAGCAGCCTCGGGGGGGGCCGGAACACTGAAGCTTTCTTT
>.|14|TRBJ1-1|TRBV2
CASRGGIRNTEAFF
TGTGCCAGCAGGGGGGGGATTCGGAACACTGAAGCTTTCTTT